These 21 T cell receptor beta chains originate from one sample sequenced in a study of Tregs in tolerant kidney transplant recipients. Method: immunoSEQ multiplex PCR; TCRdb's copy keeps in-frame clones and lacks some. The profile covers 90,000 to 150,000 clones, with 92% appearing a single time and approximately 0.59% taken by the ten largest. Material for sequencing was CD4+ T cells from blood. Receptor source: a human donor in good health.

The chain recombines TRBV5-4 with TRBJ2-7; D is ambiguous. The CDR3 sequence is 13 residues long. The V and J ends lost 1 base and 3 bases respectively, with 8 bases between them. CDR1 is SGHNT, CDR2 YYREEE, per germline (reference sequence). The CDR3 loop is CASSLIGSYEQYF. The CDR3 DNA sequence: TGTGCCAGCAGCTTGATTGGCAGCTACGAGCAGTACTTC. The whole variable domain, filled in from reference TRBV5-4 and TRBJ2-7, reads ETGVTQSPTHLIKTRGQQVTLRCSSQSGHNTVSWYQQALGQGPQFIFQYYREEENGRGNFPPRFSGLQFPNYSSELNVNALELDDSALYLCASSLIGSYEQYFGPGTRLTVT.

The chain is built from TRBV19 and TRBJ2-5, with 9 bases fitting TRBD2. With 2 bases clipped from V and 1 base from J, the junction kept 5 bases outside the gene matches. This CDR3 spans 16 amino acids. Per the germline V gene, CDR1 is LNHDA and CDR2 is SQIVND (reference sequence). The CDR3 DNA sequence: TGTGCCAGTAGTATACAGCCTAGCGGGGCCCAAGAGACCCAGTACTTC. This sequence encodes CASSIQPSGAQETQYF.

The chain combines TRBV6-5 with TRBJ1-2; D ambiguous. Trimming left V 2 bases short and J 7 bases short, with 14 bases between. The germline gives CDR1 MNHEY, CDR2 SVGAGI. The CDR3 runs to 14 residues. CDR3 amino acids: CASSYIPRMSGYTF. The CDR3 DNA follows: TGTGCCAGCAGTTACATCCCCAGGATGAGTGGCTACACCTTC.

The chain carries TRBV5-4 and TRBJ1-2; D unresolved. The germline gives CDR1 SGHNT, CDR2 YYREEE (reference sequence). Trimming removed 4 bases from V and 0 bases from J, with 16 bases in between. The CDR3 extends over 16 amino acids. This CDR3 reads CASSRYGQPTNYGYTF. The DNA of the CDR3 is TGTGCCAGCAGCCGTTACGGGCAGCCTACTAACTATGGCTACACCTTC. Supplemented by reference TRBV5-4 and TRBJ1-2, the full variable domain reads ETGVTQSPTHLIKTRGQQVTLRCSSQSGHNTVSWYQQALGQGPQFIFQYYREEENGRGNFPPRFSGLQFPNYSSELNVNALELDDSALYLCASSRYGQPTNYGYTFGSGTRLTVV.

This chain uses TRBV7-2 with TRBJ2-7; D possibly corresponds to TRBD1 (5 bases). The CDR3 runs 13 residues. Germline V CDR1 and CDR2: SGHTA, FQGNSA. V was clipped by 0 bases and J by 6 bases, with 9 bases between them. In DNA form, the CDR3 reads TGTGCCAGCAGCTTAGCGCCTAGGGGCGAGCAGTACTTC. Protein: CASSLAPRGEQYF.

The chain links TRBV10-3 to TRBJ2-1, with 7 positions matching TRBD2. Germline-derived CDR1 and CDR2 are ENHRY and SYGVKD. With V trimmed by 2 bases and J by 5 bases, 3 bases remained unmatched. The CDR3 spans 14 residues. Here the CDR3 reads CAISERTRDNEQFF. As DNA, the CDR3 is TGTGCCATCAGTGAGAGGACTAGGGACAATGAGCAGTTCTTC.

V and J are TRBV12-2 and TRBJ2-1; TRBD2, the D gene given by the table, was not confirmed from the DNA. TRBV12-2 is a known pseudogene. This CDR3 region has 17 residues. The CDR3, as DNA: TGTGCAAGTCGCGTAGAACTAGCGGGGCGAGGTGTTAATGAGCAGTTCTTC. Encoded protein: CASRVELAGRGVNEQFF.

J is TRBJ1-1 and V is TRBV19, with D possibly TRBD1 on 6 matching bases. Germline V lookup: CDR1 LNHDA, CDR2 SQIVND (reference sequence). The V end was cut by 6 bases, the J end by 5 bases, with 19 bases between. The CDR3 has 15 residues. This chain's CDR3 is CASRTTGGAQTEAFF. The CDR3 DNA sequence: TGTGCCAGTAGAACCACTGGGGGGGCGCAGACTGAAGCTTTCTTT.

The chain employs TRBV27 and TRBJ2-3; D is undetermined. Trimming removed 10 bases from V and 0 bases from J, with 14 bases in between. The CDR3 has 14 residues. Germline lookup yields CDR1 MNHEY and CDR2 SMNVEV (reference sequence). The CDR3 protein is CATSKALSTDTQYF. The CDR3 bases are TGTGCCACCTCCAAGGCGTTAAGCACAGATACGCAGTATTTT.

The chain combines TRBV27 with TRBJ2-2; 8 nucleotides line up with TRBD1. The CDR3 spans 16 residues. CDR1 is MNHEY, CDR2 SMNVEV, per germline (reference sequence). V was clipped by 7 bases and J by 1 base; unmatched bases: 8. CDR3 sequence: CASTRTGIGNTGELFF. CDR3 coding DNA: TGTGCCAGCACGAGGACAGGGATTGGGAACACCGGGGAGCTGTTTTTT.

The chain has TRBV7-2 and TRBJ1-2; 7 bases agree with TRBD1. This CDR3 comprises 13 residues. The germline gives CDR1 SGHTA, CDR2 FQGNSA. The V segment lost 5 bases and the J segment 8 bases; nucleotides outside the gene matches: 8. CDR3 loop: CASSPRQGHGYTF. Written as DNA, the CDR3 is TGTGCCAGCAGCCCAAGACAGGGTCACGGCTACACCTTC. Complete variable domain (other parts from reference TRBV7-2 and TRBJ1-2): GAGVSQSPSNKVTEKGKDVELRCDPISGHTALYWYRQSLGQGLEFLIYFQGNSAPDKSGLPSDRFSAERTGGSVSTLTIQRTQQEDSAVYLCASSPRQGHGYTFGSGTRLTVV.

CDR3 loop: CASSQEARVAPGNTIYF. The CDR3 DNA is TGCGCCAGCAGCCAAGAAGCAAGGGTGGCCCCTGGAAACACCATATATTTT. The chain carries TRBV4-1 and TRBJ1-3; D is undetermined. Per the germline V gene, CDR1 is MGHRA and CDR2 is YSYEKL. The CDR3 is 17 amino acids. Trimming removed 0 bases from V and 2 bases from J, with 14 bases in between.

The chain links TRBV5-1 to TRBJ2-7; 8 bases fit TRBD1. Germline V gene sequence: CDR1 SGHRS, CDR2 YFSETQ. CDR3 size: 17 residues. Unmatched junction bases numbered 15, after V lost 4 bases and J lost 3 bases. This chain's CDR3 is CASSPWDFGQGHYEQYF. DNA of the CDR3: TGCGCCAGCAGCCCGTGGGATTTTGGACAGGGACACTACGAGCAGTACTTC.

The chain carries TRBV7-8 and TRBJ2-1, with 7 bases that match TRBD1. CDR1 and CDR2 from the germline V gene are SGHVS and FQNEAQ. The CDR3 contains 20 residues. V gave up 6 bases and J gave up 4 bases; unmatched junction bases: 24. The CDR3 spells CASRFRLWGYRDSGYNEQFF. The CDR3 coding sequence is TGTGCCAGCAGATTCCGCCTTTGGGGCTACCGGGACAGCGGATACAATGAGCAGTTCTTC.

V is TRBV6-6 and J is TRBJ2-5, with a weak D call TRBD1 (5 bases). Gene TRBJ2-7 matches the end of the DNA better, so the J call may be wrong. Germline V gene lookup returns CDR1 MNHNY and CDR2 SVGAGI (reference sequence). The CDR3 runs to 13 residues. The CDR3 region has the DNA TGTGCCAGCAGTTATCAGGGCTCCTACGAGCAGTACTTC. As protein: CASSYQGSYEQYF.

The chain combines TRBV6-4 with TRBJ1-2, with TRBD1 as a possible D gene (6 bases). CDR1 is MRHNA and CDR2 is SNTAGT in the germline V gene. The V and J ends lost 3 bases and 7 bases respectively, with 18 bases between them. There are 15 residues in the CDR3. CDR3 in DNA: TGTGCCAGCAGTGAAGGGGACATCCCTTCGGGTGGCTACACCTTC. It translates to CASSEGDIPSGGYTF.

The chain uses TRBV6-1 and TRBJ1-5; no reliable D call. The CDR3 covers 14 residues. Germline CDR1 and CDR2: MNHNS and SASEGT. Between the trimmed V and J ends, which lost 6 bases and 0 bases, there was a span of 9 bases. Written as DNA, the CDR3 is TGTGCCAGCAGATCAGAGTATAGCAATCAGCCCCAGCATTTT. Translation: CASRSEYSNQPQHF.

The genes are TRBV9 and TRBJ2-2, with D perhaps TRBD1 (6 bases). The CDR3 sequence is 12 residues long. V gave up 4 bases and J gave up 8 bases, with 9 bases separating them. Germline V gives CDR1 SGDLS, CDR2 YYNGEE. The CDR3 bases are TGTGCCAGCAGCTTCCAGGGGGGGGAGCTGTTTTTT. Amino acid sequence: CASSFQGGELFF.

The chain combines TRBV7-9 with TRBJ2-1; no definite D call. Deletions cut 2 bases from V and 8 bases from J, with 4 bases between. The length of the CDR3 is 11 residues. Germline-derived CDR1 and CDR2 are SEHNR and FQNEAQ (reference sequence). The DNA of the CDR3 is TGTGCCAGCAGCTTAATCGATGAGCAGTTCTTC. It is translated as CASSLIDEQFF.

V usage is TRBV6-1 and J usage is TRBJ2-1; 7 bases are a match to TRBD2. Germline CDR1 is MNHNS and CDR2 is SASEGT. This CDR3 comprises 15 residues. The trim removed 7 bases at V and 0 bases at J, leaving 6 bases unmatched. The CDR3 protein is CASNQAGSSYNEQFF. CDR3 bases: TGTGCCAGCAACCAAGCGGGAAGCTCCTACAATGAGCAGTTCTTC.

The chain is built from TRBV9 and TRBJ2-6; tentatively, D is TRBD2 (7 bases). Germline CDR1 SGDLS, CDR2 YYNGEE. With 4 bases removed from V and 1 base from J, the gap between germline ends came to 12 bases. The CDR3 is made up of 16 amino acids. The CDR3 sequence is CASSRGARSGANVLTF. CDR3 in DNA: TGTGCCAGCAGCCGGGGGGCGAGGTCTGGGGCCAACGTCCTGACTTTC. The full variable domain, with the rest looked up from reference TRBV9 and TRBJ2-6, is DSGVTQTPKHLITATGQRVTLRCSPRSGDLSVYWYQQSLDQGLQFLIQYYNGEERAKGNILERFSAQQFPDLHSELNLSSLELGDSALYFCASSRGARSGANVLTFGAGSRLTVL.